This is a list of T cell receptor beta chains from one sample in a study of PD-L1 blockade in urothelial cancer. The data were produced by immunoSEQ multiplex PCR, yet TCRdb's version contains in-frame clones alone and is incomplete. The table lists about 84,000 clones, around nine tenths of them singletons. Here the sequenced sample was PBMCs, taken around atezolizumab (anti-PD-L1) treatment. These receptors were taken from a man aged 55 to 69 with urothelial cancer. The CDR3 runs from the conserved cysteine through the conserved F or W. Fields, in order: CDR3 protein, clone size, D gene, CDR3 length, J gene, V gene. The D gene is left open where the match is weak. Clone size is given for some rows only: seen once, a few or many times, or a class if the clone is expanded.

CASSHQGADEQYF	NA	TRBD1	13	TRBJ2-7	TRBV5-4
CASSQDAGFYTDTQYF	NA	NA	16	TRBJ2-3	TRBV4-2
CASSAQGVGNTEAFF	few	TRBD1	15	TRBJ1-1	TRBV9
CACNQGQATYEQYF	NA	TRBD1	14	TRBJ2-7	TRBV30
CASSYGLAGVDIQYF	NA	TRBD2	15	TRBJ2-4	TRBV6-5
CASSSIHSADTQYF	NA	NA	14	TRBJ2-3	TRBV7-2
CAWAPAGLLGSVEQYF	NA	NA	16	TRBJ2-7	TRBV30
CASSPDQSEGQVGNTIYF	NA	NA	18	TRBJ1-3	TRBV4-1
CASSPRGQATQYF	NA	NA	13	TRBJ2-3	TRBV10-1
CASSVGGGRGTDTQYF	NA	TRBD2	16	TRBJ2-3	TRBV2
CASSPHVAQTNEQFF	NA	NA	15	TRBJ2-1	TRBV7-3
CASSLAGGLSRREQFF	NA	TRBD2	16	TRBJ2-1	TRBV13
CAIRPTGGFEKLFF	NA	TRBD1	14	TRBJ1-4	TRBV10-3
CASSPLGYTF	NA	NA	10	TRBJ1-2	TRBV5-4
CASSLGASGDPGEQYF	NA	TRBD2	16	TRBJ2-5	TRBV5-1
CASSRQSLSYEQYF	NA	NA	14	TRBJ2-7	TRBV6-5
CASSLVYRGEPLHF	once	TRBD1	14	TRBJ1-6	TRBV5-5
CASSRLKPAYNEQFF	NA	NA	15	TRBJ2-1	TRBV5-6
CASSRSVGQASYEQYF	once	TRBD1	16	TRBJ2-7	TRBV5-4
CASSRTGASQPQHF	few	TRBD1	14	TRBJ1-5	TRBV2
CASSQYRGRAEAFF	few	TRBD1	14	TRBJ1-1	TRBV11-2
CASSLGQTQETQYF	NA	NA	14	TRBJ2-5	TRBV5-4
CASTRQLYEQYF	few	NA	12	TRBJ2-7	TRBV2
CASSVGQQSTDTQYF	NA	TRBD1	15	TRBJ2-3	TRBV6-4
CASSPNGGTGEQYF	NA	TRBD2	14	TRBJ2-7	TRBV7-2
CASSLDRRYTGELFF	NA	NA	15	TRBJ2-2	TRBV6-5
CASSLTENTEAFF	NA	NA	13	TRBJ1-1	TRBV7-2